This T cell receptor beta chain was documented in a study of T-cell memory formation after mild COVID-19. TCRdb passed the 5' RACE reads through MiXCR, listing each CDR3 protein once. The table lists 180,000 or so distinct CDR3 sequences, around 10% of them singletons, with approximately 3.8% in the top ten. The CDR3 is 13 residues long. With 4 bases clipped from V and 4 bases from J, the junction kept 1 base outside the gene matches. Germline values: CDR1 SQVTM, CDR2 ANQGSEA. This clonotype was observed a handful of times. The genes are TRBV29-1 and TRBJ1-5; 10 bases align to TRBD1. This TCR was sampled from a man younger than 30 who had mild COVID-19 (a few samples of this study predate the infection). Cell type and time point are not known. The sequenced sample was PBMCs or a T cell subset sorted from them (not recorded which). CDR3 DNA sequence: TGCAGCGTTGCGGGACAGGGGAATCAGCCCCAGCATTTT. It translates to CSVAGQGNQPQHF.